This T cell receptor (beta chain) was sequenced in a study of blood T cell repertoires in COVID-19. Study-level information: In each case, the material was cDNA or gDNA derived from T cells, B-cell-depleted T cells, or PBMCs.

The CDR3 spans 13 residues. Trimming removed 4 bases at V and 10 bases at J, with 16 bases between. Germline CDR1 SGHDT, CDR2 YYEEEE. The data were produced by immunoSEQ multiplex PCR, yet TCRdb's version contains in-frame clones alone and is incomplete. Counted here are under 300,000 clones, 83% occurring once; the ten biggest clones make up 7.5% to 10%. J is TRBJ2-3 and V is TRBV5-6, with a possible D match to TRBD2 (5 bases). Sequenced: peripheral blood. The TCR sequence derives from a woman in her forties or fifties who had recovered from COVID-19. The CDR3 region has the DNA TGTGCCAGCAGCCGCGTCGACTATCGGGCGCAGTATTTT. It codes for CASSRVDYRAQYF.